The 22 T cell receptor beta chains reported below all come from one sample, sequenced in a study of T cell responses to AZD1222 COVID-19 vaccine. Using immunoSEQ multiplex PCR, the repertoire was profiled, and TCRdb retains in-frame clones only, with some absent. This sample has approximately 100,000 clones; around 90% occur once, and the top ten carry 9.5% to 15%. The sequencing here drew on peripheral blood, taken on day 0 of MenACWY control vaccination. These TCRs come from an adult in good health.

This rearrangement joins TRBV9 to TRBJ2-7; D could derive from TRBD1 or TRBD2 (6 bases each). The CDR3 has 15 residues. Germline V gene data show CDR1 as SGDLS and CDR2 as YYNGEE. With 3 bases removed from V and 6 bases from J, the gap between germline ends came to 19 bases. The CDR3 protein is CASSEGGTPMAEQYF. CDR3 nucleotide sequence: TGTGCCAGCAGCGAAGGGGGGACCCCCATGGCCGAGCAGTACTTC.

This sequence joins TRBV11-3 and TRBJ2-2; maybe TRBD2 (6 bases). The CDR3 sequence is 15 residues long. Per germline, CDR1 SGHNT and CDR2 YENEEA. V was cut by 5 bases and J by 5 bases, with 15 bases left in between. CDR3 protein: CASSKGRAGTGELFF. CDR3 DNA: TGTGCCAGCAGCAAAGGCAGGGCGGGGACCGGGGAGCTGTTTTTT.

CDR3 residues: CASSQQISYGYTF. Written as DNA, the CDR3 is TGTGCCAGCAGCCAACAAATATCCTATGGCTACACCTTC. This chain joins TRBV14 and TRBJ1-2; D unclear. This CDR3 has 13 amino acids. In germline, CDR1 is SGHDN, CDR2 FVKESK. V gave up 2 bases and J gave up 4 bases, with 8 bases separating them.

The chain employs TRBV3-1 (or the pseudogene TRBV3-2) and TRBJ2-7; 10 bases are shared with TRBD2. In germline, CDR1 is LGHDT, CDR2 YNNKEL (reference sequence). V was clipped by 3 bases and J by 6 bases; unmatched bases: 8. The CDR3 contains 15 residues. The CDR3 region is CASSQDLAGAREQYF. CDR3 nucleotide sequence: TGTGCCAGCAGCCAGGATCTAGCGGGAGCTCGCGAGCAGTACTTC.

This clone was seen a handful of times. This chain connects TRBV5-1 to TRBJ2-7, with D perhaps being TRBD1 or TRBD2 (5 bases each). The CDR3 extends over 15 amino acids. CDR1 is SGHRS, CDR2 YFSETQ, per germline. V lost 4 bases, J lost 3 bases, and 17 bases lay in between. The CDR3 loop reads CASSTGPSESYEQYF. CDR3 DNA: TGCGCCAGCAGCACGGGACCCTCCGAGAGCTACGAGCAGTACTTC.

The chain employs TRBV4-1 and TRBJ1-6; D gene unclear. The CDR3 consists of 13 residues. Germline CDR1 reads MGHRA; CDR2 reads YSYEKL. V was cut by 0 bases and J by 7 bases, with 4 bases left in between. The CDR3 sequence is CASSQDANSPLHF. In DNA form, the CDR3 reads TGCGCCAGCAGCCAAGATGCGAATTCACCCCTCCACTTT.

The CDR3 region has the DNA TGCAGCGTTGAAGGTACCGACGGACCACAGTACTTC. Protein sequence: CSVEGTDGPQYF. The V and J genes are TRBV29-1 and TRBJ2-7; the D is unclear. The CDR3 consists of 12 residues. Per the germline V gene, CDR1 is SQVTM and CDR2 is ANQGSEA. V was clipped by 1 base and J by 10 bases, with 14 bases between them.

The chain combines TRBV10-3 with TRBJ2-5, with 8 bases lining up with TRBD1. V shed 10 bases, J shed 3 bases, and the junction held 4 bases outside the gene matches. The CDR3 consists of 12 residues. The germline CDR1 and CDR2 sequences are ENHRY and SYGVKD. CDR3 amino acids: CATGQVKETQYF. CDR3 sequence (DNA): TGTGCCACGGGACAGGTGAAAGAGACCCAGTACTTC.

CDR3 sequence reads: CASSLGQGTEAFF. The CDR3 coding sequence is TGTGCCAGCAGTCTCGGACAGGGTACTGAAGCTTTCTTT. The chain uses TRBV12-3 or TRBV12-4 and TRBJ1-1; 8 bases match TRBD1. CDR3 size: 13 residues. Trimming at V came to 5 bases and at J to 5 bases, leaving 4 bases not matched to a gene.

This chain links TRBV6-2 or TRBV6-3 with TRBJ2-7; no firm D call. V was shortened by 2 bases and J by 1 base, with 9 bases between the two germline ends. The CDR3 sequence is 14 residues long. The V gene's germline CDR1 is MNHEY and CDR2 SVGEGT. The CDR3 is CASSYPDWSYEQYF. The CDR3, as DNA: TGTGCCAGCAGTTACCCCGACTGGTCCTACGAGCAGTACTTC.

The chain links TRBV10-3 to TRBJ2-2, with 7 bases aligning to TRBD2. The CDR3 covers 15 residues. V shed 8 bases, J shed 7 bases, and the junction held 13 bases outside the gene matches. Germline values: CDR1 ENHRY, CDR2 SYGVKD. The CDR3 bases are TGTGCCATCGGAACGGGCTCACGGGGGGACGGGGAGCTGTTTTTT. Translating gives CAIGTGSRGDGELFF.

The chain combines TRBV5-1 with TRBJ2-5; TRBD1 might be the D (6 bases). The CDR3 length is 15 residues. Looked up from germline, CDR1 is SGHRS and CDR2 is YFSETQ. Trimming removed 2 bases from V and 5 bases from J, with 16 bases in between. DNA of the CDR3: TGCGCCAGCAGCTTCACAGGGAGTGTAGGGGAGACCCAGTACTTC. Translated: CASSFTGSVGETQYF.

The V and J genes are TRBV2 and TRBJ1-1; tentatively, D is TRBD1 (5 bases). The CDR3 sequence is 12 residues long. Germline V lookup: CDR1 SNHLY, CDR2 FYNNEI. The ends were cut back, 1 base at V and 11 bases at J, with 11 bases in the middle. CDR3 sequence reads: CASSEELTEAFF. The CDR3, as DNA: TGTGCCAGCAGTGAAGAGCTGACAGAGGCTTTCTTT.

The rearrangement links TRBV4-3 to TRBJ2-2, with 8 bases that match TRBD1. The CDR3 contains 17 residues. Germline-derived CDR1 and CDR2 are LGHNA and YSLEER. The junction had 11 bases not matched to a gene; V was cut back by 1 base and J by 7 bases. DNA of the CDR3: TGCGCCAGCAGCCAAGCGGCAGGGGGCCGTGTGATCGGGGAGCTGTTTTTT. This codes for CASSQAAGGRVIGELFF.

The J gene is TRBJ1-1, the V gene TRBV7-2; D is ambiguous. Trimming took off 1 base at V and 7 bases at J, with 4 bases between the two ends. The CDR3 is 11 amino acids. Germline lookup yields CDR1 SGHTA and CDR2 FQGNSA. This chain's CDR3 is CASSLGGEAFF. CDR3 sequence (DNA): TGTGCCAGCAGCTTAGGAGGTGAAGCTTTCTTT.

The genes are TRBV6-1 and TRBJ1-2, with D maybe TRBD1 (5 bases). Germline CDR1 is MNHNS and CDR2 is SASEGT. V lost 3 bases and J lost 3, with 8 bases in between. The CDR3 covers 13 residues. CDR3 DNA sequence: TGTGCCAGCAGTGAGGACACCTACTATGGCTACACCTTC. Translated, it gives CASSEDTYYGYTF.

This chain connects TRBV12-3 or TRBV12-4 to TRBJ2-7; the D is unclear. The CDR3 loop spans 13 amino acids. V dropped 4 bases and J dropped 2 bases, with 9 bases sitting between them. The CDR3 spells CASSSRITYEQYF. In DNA, the CDR3 is TGTGCCAGCAGTTCTAGGATTACCTACGAGCAGTACTTC.

This clone appeared a few times. Compared with germline, one end of the junction differs, possibly owing to a read error. The chain links TRBV7-7 to TRBJ2-1, with D possibly matching TRBD2 (5 bases). Germline-derived CDR1 and CDR2 are SSHAT and FNYEAQ (reference sequence). This CDR3 spans 13 amino acids. The CDR3 nucleotides read TGTGCTAGCAGCTTAGCGTTGAACAATGAGCAGTTCTTC. This sequence encodes CASSLALNNEQFF. Full variable domain (remainder filled in from reference TRBV7-7 and TRBJ2-1): GAGVSQSPRYKVTKRGQDVTLRCDPISSHATLYWYQQALGQGPEFLTYFNYEAQPDKSGLPSDRFSAERPEGSISTLTIQRTEQRDSAMYRCASSLALNNEQFFGPGTRLTVL.

V usage is TRBV5-1 and J usage is TRBJ2-1; tentatively, D is TRBD2 (5 bases). Deletions cut 0 bases from V and 10 bases from J, with 14 bases between. Germline CDR1 is SGHRS and CDR2 is YFSETQ. The CDR3 loop spans 14 amino acids. The CDR3 DNA sequence: TGCGCCAGCAGCTTGGGAACTGTGGGAGAAGAGCAGTTCTTC. It is translated as CASSLGTVGEEQFF.

The count of this clone is one. V and J are TRBV4-1 and TRBJ1-2, with 8 bases lining up with TRBD1. The CDR3 has 16 amino acids. Trimming cost V 1 base and J 8 bases; bases outside gene matches: 12. The germline V gene has CDR1 MGHRA and CDR2 YSYEKL. In DNA, the CDR3 is TGCGCCAGCAGCCAAGGAAACCGGGACAGGAGAGTAGGCTACACCTTC. Translation: CASSQGNRDRRVGYTF.

The chain links TRBV5-1 to TRBJ1-5; possible D gene TRBD1, 5 bases. The germline V gene has CDR1 SGHRS and CDR2 YFSETQ. V was pared by 3 bases and J by 2 bases, with 9 bases between. The CDR3 runs to 14 residues. The CDR3 spells CASSSGMGNQPQHF. CDR3 sequence (DNA): TGCGCCAGCAGCTCAGGGATGGGCAATCAGCCCCAGCATTTT.

V gene TRBV5-1 combines with J gene TRBJ2-7; 8 positions agree with TRBD1. The V gene's germline CDR1 is SGHRS and CDR2 YFSETQ. This CDR3 contains 13 residues. J was trimmed by 3 bases and V by 5 bases; bases with no gene match: 4. This chain's CDR3 is CASSSGTGYEQYF. CDR3 sequence (DNA): TGCGCCAGCAGTTCCGGGACAGGCTACGAGCAGTACTTC.